Listed below are T cell receptor beta chains from one sample, sequenced in a study of shared clonotypes between healthy human individuals. Sequencing used immunoSEQ multiplex PCR; TCRdb keeps in-frame clones, though not all of them. The repertoire has about 2.5 million clones, under 95% of them found once; the top ten carry approximately 0.4%. Sequencing was done on a sample of naive CD4+ T cells from PBMCs. Source of these receptors: a man aged 18-30 years in good health. Some clones in this sample may be carry-over from other donors' samples. The CDR3 runs from the conserved cysteine through the conserved F or W. The D gene is left open where the match is weak. Clone sizes are given selectively: once, few, many, or a class where the clone is expanded.

V gene: TRBV7-9
D gene: TRBD2
J gene: TRBJ2-1
clone size: NA
CDR3 protein: CASSLWGVAGGEQFF
CDR3 DNA: TGTGCCAGCAGCCTATGGGGAGTAGCGGGAGGCGAGCAGTTCTTC

V gene: TRBV4-1
D gene: NA
J gene: TRBJ2-1
clone size: NA
CDR3 protein: CASSPRRSPRENEQFF
CDR3 DNA: TGCGCCAGCAGCCCCCGGAGGAGCCCCCGGGAAAATGAGCAGTTCTTC

V gene: TRBV28
D gene: NA
J gene: TRBJ2-3
clone size: NA
CDR3 protein: CASSLGGAGTQYF
CDR3 DNA: TGTGCCAGCAGTTTAGGCGGGGCCGGTACGCAGTATTTT

V gene: TRBV5-1
D gene: TRBD2
J gene: TRBJ2-5
clone size: NA
CDR3 protein: CASSLGGGGGQETQYF
CDR3 DNA: TGCGCCAGCAGCTTGGGAGGTGGCGGGGGACAAGAGACCCAGTACTTC

V gene: TRBV28
D gene: NA
J gene: TRBJ2-3
clone size: NA
CDR3 protein: CASSMALGTDTQYF
CDR3 DNA: TGTGCCAGCAGTATGGCCCTCGGCACAGATACGCAGTATTTT

V gene: TRBV28
D gene: NA
J gene: TRBJ1-5
clone size: NA
CDR3 protein: CASSLVVWRRDEGPQHF
CDR3 DNA: TGTGCCAGCAGTTTAGTAGTATGGCGCAGGGACGAGGGGCCCCAGCATTTT

V gene: TRBV28
D gene: NA
J gene: TRBJ2-2
clone size: NA
CDR3 protein: CASSLSPGTLNSPGELFF
CDR3 DNA: TGTGCCAGCAGTTTATCCCCCGGGACCCTGAACAGCCCCGGGGAGCTGTTTTTT

V gene: TRBV11-2
D gene: NA
J gene: TRBJ1-4
clone size: NA
CDR3 protein: CASSLGVTTTANEKLFF
CDR3 DNA: TGTGCCAGCAGCTTAGGGGTAACCACAACCGCTAATGAAAAACTGTTTTTT

V gene: TRBV6-5
D gene: NA
J gene: TRBJ1-2
clone size: NA
CDR3 protein: CASTQTEGYTF
CDR3 DNA: TGTGCCAGCACCCAGACAGAAGGCTACACCTTC

V gene: TRBV7-2
D gene: NA
J gene: TRBJ2-5
clone size: NA
CDR3 protein: CASSLVGARETQYF
CDR3 DNA: TGTGCCAGCAGCTTAGTAGGGGCGCGGGAGACCCAGTACTTC

V gene: TRBV6-6
D gene: TRBD2
J gene: TRBJ2-1
clone size: NA
CDR3 protein: CASSYGGGGPNNEQFF
CDR3 DNA: TGTGCCAGCAGTTACGGTGGGGGAGGGCCGAACAATGAGCAGTTCTTC

V gene: TRBV6-1
D gene: TRBD2
J gene: TRBJ2-1
clone size: NA
CDR3 protein: CASKPSGRDEQFF
CDR3 DNA: TGTGCCAGCAAACCTAGCGGGAGAGACGAGCAGTTCTTC

V gene: TRBV28
D gene: NA
J gene: TRBJ1-5
clone size: few
CDR3 protein: CASSFPENNQPQHF
CDR3 DNA: TGTGCCAGCAGTTTCCCAGAGAACAATCAGCCCCAGCATTTT

V gene: TRBV5-6
D gene: NA
J gene: TRBJ2-2
clone size: NA
CDR3 protein: CASSLNWLTSGELFF
CDR3 DNA: TGTGCCAGCAGCTTAAACTGGCTGACTTCCGGGGAGCTGTTTTTT

V gene: TRBV19
D gene: NA
J gene: TRBJ2-7
clone size: once
CDR3 protein: CASSIARAVDEQYF
CDR3 DNA: TGTGCCAGTAGTATTGCCAGGGCAGTGGACGAGCAGTACTTC

V gene: TRBV15
D gene: NA
J gene: TRBJ1-3
clone size: NA
CDR3 protein: CATTSPVGNTIYF
CDR3 DNA: TGTGCCACCACCTCGCCAGTTGGAAACACCATATATTTT

V gene: TRBV18
D gene: NA
J gene: TRBJ2-5
clone size: NA
CDR3 protein: CASSPPGRSQETQYF
CDR3 DNA: TGTGCCAGCTCACCACCCGGACGGTCACAAGAGACCCAGTACTTC

V gene: TRBV7-9
D gene: NA
J gene: TRBJ2-7
clone size: NA
CDR3 protein: CASSLGDYEQYF
CDR3 DNA: TGTGCCAGCAGCCTGGGGGATTACGAGCAGTACTTC

V gene: TRBV18
D gene: NA
J gene: TRBJ2-7
clone size: NA
CDR3 protein: CASSPGLARGYEQYF
CDR3 DNA: TGTGCCAGCTCACCAGGGTTAGCCAGGGGCTACGAGCAGTACTTC

V gene: TRBV2
D gene: NA
J gene: TRBJ1-2
clone size: few
CDR3 protein: CASSGPQGWDGYTF
CDR3 DNA: TGTGCCAGCAGTGGCCCCCAGGGTTGGGATGGCTACACCTTC

V gene: TRBV7-3
D gene: TRBD1
J gene: TRBJ1-1
clone size: NA
CDR3 protein: CASSTTGLTEAFF
CDR3 DNA: TGTGCCAGCAGCACGACAGGGCTGACTGAAGCTTTCTTT

V gene: TRBV19
D gene: TRBD1
J gene: TRBJ1-3
clone size: NA
CDR3 protein: CATRRAGGGNTIYF
CDR3 DNA: TGTGCCACCAGACGGGCAGGGGGCGGAAACACCATATATTTT

V gene: TRBV5-1
D gene: TRBD2
J gene: TRBJ2-1
clone size: NA
CDR3 protein: CASSLVAGGPLNEQFF
CDR3 DNA: TGCGCCAGCAGCTTGGTGGCGGGAGGGCCACTGAATGAGCAGTTCTTC

V gene: TRBV7-2
D gene: TRBD2
J gene: TRBJ2-5
clone size: once
CDR3 protein: CASSFPIAGQETQYF
CDR3 DNA: TGTGCCAGCAGCTTCCCAATAGCGGGGCAAGAGACCCAGTACTTC

V gene: TRBV28
D gene: TRBD2
J gene: TRBJ2-7
clone size: NA
CDR3 protein: CATWTSGYEQYF
CDR3 DNA: TGTGCCACCTGGACTAGCGGCTACGAGCAGTACTTC

V gene: TRBV2
D gene: NA
J gene: TRBJ2-2
clone size: NA
CDR3 protein: CASSENFWELFF
CDR3 DNA: TGTGCCAGCAGTGAAAACTTCTGGGAGCTGTTTTTT

V gene: TRBV15
D gene: NA
J gene: TRBJ2-2
clone size: NA
CDR3 protein: CATSRDGTGELFF
CDR3 DNA: TGTGCCACCAGCAGAGATGGAACCGGGGAGCTGTTTTTT

V gene: TRBV10-2
D gene: NA
J gene: TRBJ2-7
clone size: NA
CDR3 protein: CASSERDIITYEQYF
CDR3 DNA: TGCGCCAGCAGTGAGAGGGACATCATTACCTACGAGCAGTACTTC

V gene: TRBV9
D gene: TRBD1
J gene: TRBJ2-5
clone size: NA
CDR3 protein: CASSVGQGARETQYF
CDR3 DNA: TGTGCCAGCAGCGTGGGACAGGGGGCGCGTGAGACCCAGTACTTC

V gene: TRBV10-3
D gene: TRBD1
J gene: TRBJ2-7
clone size: NA
CDR3 protein: CAISTGTGAYEQYF
CDR3 DNA: TGTGCCATCAGTACCGGGACAGGGGCCTACGAGCAGTACTTC

V gene: TRBV5-1
D gene: TRBD2
J gene: TRBJ2-5
clone size: NA
CDR3 protein: CASSSLAGAETQYF
CDR3 DNA: TGCGCCAGCAGCTCCTTAGCGGGAGCAGAGACCCAGTACTTC